The rows below give T cell receptor beta chains drawn from one sample of a study of blood T cells in healthy people across ages. Each CDR3 protein is one row after TCRdb ran MiXCR on the 5' RACE reads. The table records 850,000 to 1,000,000 distinct CDR3 sequences, about 48% of them present only once. The sample comprised blood. The source of these receptors is a man aged 25-40 years in good health. Each CDR3 is given with its conserved first and last residue. The D gene is left open where the match is weak. Clone size is given for some rows only: seen once, a few or many times, or a class if the clone is expanded.

d_call: TRBD2
j_call: TRBJ2-1
clone_size: .
v_call: TRBV6-1
cdr3_aa: CASSESPTSGGGNEQFF
cdr3_nt: TGTGCCAGCAGTGAAAGCCCGACTAGCGGGGGCGGGAATGAGCAGTTCTTC

d_call: TRBD1
j_call: TRBJ2-1
clone_size: .
v_call: TRBV27
cdr3_aa: CASSFRGRGIDEQFF
cdr3_nt: TGTGCCAGCAGTTTCAGGGGGCGCGGCATAGATGAGCAGTTCTTC

d_call: .
j_call: TRBJ2-3
clone_size: .
v_call: TRBV30
cdr3_aa: CAWSVQRDTQYF
cdr3_nt: TGTGCCTGGAGTGTACAAAGGGATACGCAGTATTTT

d_call: .
j_call: TRBJ2-5
clone_size: .
v_call: TRBV28
cdr3_aa: CASSLASPGRNEQYF
cdr3_nt: TGTGCCAGCAGTTTAGCTAGCCCGGGAAGAAATGAGCAGTACTTC

d_call: TRBD2
j_call: TRBJ2-1
clone_size: .
v_call: TRBV29-1
cdr3_aa: CSAGGSEGYHNEQFF
cdr3_nt: TGCAGCGCGGGGGGTAGCGAGGGGTACCACAATGAGCAGTTCTTC

d_call: .
j_call: TRBJ2-3
clone_size: few
v_call: TRBV6-5
cdr3_aa: CASSSDRTTTDTQYF
cdr3_nt: TGTGCCAGCAGTTCGGACAGAACCACCACAGATACGCAGTATTTT

d_call: TRBD2
j_call: TRBJ2-3
clone_size: .
v_call: TRBV4-1
cdr3_aa: CASRHPLPERGSTDTQYF
cdr3_nt: TGCGCCAGCAGACACCCTCTTCCGGAGCGGGGGAGCACAGATACGCAGTATTTT

d_call: .
j_call: TRBJ2-1
clone_size: few
v_call: TRBV7-9
cdr3_aa: CASSLDPEDNEQFF
cdr3_nt: TGTGCCAGCAGCTTAGATCCCGAGGACAATGAGCAGTTCTTC

d_call: TRBD1
j_call: TRBJ2-3
clone_size: .
v_call: TRBV12-3/TRBV12-4
cdr3_aa: CASSFPFGTGGITDTQYF
cdr3_nt: TGTGCCAGCAGCTTCCCGTTTGGGACAGGGGGCATCACAGATACGCAGTATTTT

d_call: .
j_call: TRBJ2-1
clone_size: many
v_call: TRBV12-3/TRBV12-4
cdr3_aa: CASSPSEGGDNEQFF
cdr3_nt: TGTGCCAGCAGTCCCTCTGAGGGCGGCGACAATGAGCAGTTCTTC

d_call: TRBD1
j_call: TRBJ1-5
clone_size: .
v_call: TRBV20-1
cdr3_aa: CSARVWGAGQEVQPQHF
cdr3_nt: TGCAGTGCTAGAGTATGGGGAGCGGGACAGGAGGTTCAGCCCCAGCATTTT

d_call: TRBD1
j_call: TRBJ2-7
clone_size: few
v_call: TRBV7-2
cdr3_aa: CASSLQDRTYEQYF
cdr3_nt: TGTGCCAGCAGTTTGCAGGACAGGACCTACGAGCAGTACTTC

d_call: TRBD1
j_call: TRBJ2-2
clone_size: few
v_call: TRBV7-2
cdr3_aa: CASSSYWTGNTGELFF
cdr3_nt: TGTGCCAGCAGCTCCTACTGGACAGGGAACACCGGGGAGCTGTTTTTT

d_call: TRBD2
j_call: TRBJ2-5
clone_size: few
v_call: TRBV29-1
cdr3_aa: CSVEGGGEETQYF
cdr3_nt: TGCAGCGTTGAGGGGGGAGGGGAAGAGACCCAGTACTTC

d_call: .
j_call: TRBJ1-6
clone_size: .
v_call: TRBV20-1
cdr3_aa: CSARPQFNSPLHF
cdr3_nt: TGCAGTGCCCGGCCTCAGTTTAATTCACCCCTCCACTTT

d_call: TRBD1
j_call: TRBJ1-2
clone_size: many
v_call: TRBV5-1
cdr3_aa: CASSLDRDGYTF
cdr3_nt: TGTGCCAGCAGTCTGGACAGGGATGGCTACACCTTC

d_call: .
j_call: TRBJ2-5
clone_size: .
v_call: TRBV5-5
cdr3_aa: CASSNLEGQYF
cdr3_nt: TGTGCCAGCAGCAACCTTGAGGGGCAGTACTTC